Listed below are T cell receptor beta chains from one sample, sequenced in a study of Ad26.COV2.S vaccination and SARS-CoV-2 variants. Clones were sequenced by immunoSEQ multiplex PCR, and TCRdb holds only the in-frame ones, with some missing. The table includes under 150,000 clones, roughly 88% detected once. The material was peripheral blood, obtained after recovery from COVID-19. The receptors were sampled from a human donor who had recovered from COVID-19. Each CDR3 is given with its conserved first and last residue.

TRBV19 CASSWTYANTGELFF
TRBV27 CASSFRPTNTEAFF
TRBV10-3 CAISAQGPMNTEAFF
TRBV11-2 CASSFTSGAYNEQFF
TRBV5-1 CASSLVASSYNSPLHF
TRBV30 CAWSARAGETQYF
TRBV5-1 CASSSREANYGYTF
TRBV6-2/TRBV6-3 CASSSYRDLTSSGNTIYF
TRBV30 CAWRTDSLNTGELFF
TRBV19 CASSRGQGGNTGELFF
TRBV2 CASTSLYGYTF
TRBV6-5 CASSYSLLAVIYEQYF
TRBV7-2 CASSFIGGGRETQYF
TRBV5-6 CASSFGTLAYEQYF
TRBV12-5 CASGTQLATDTQYF
TRBV4-3 CASSPSDSFGANVLTF
TRBV5-1 CASSLISQGDTQYF
TRBV25-1 CASTNRDSPTDTQYF
TRBV7-2 CASSLDSGDYTF
TRBV27 CASSSKRGGTAYNEQFF
TRBV15 CATSRGTGGSEQYF
TRBV6-5 CATEDRGYEQYF
TRBV28 CASSLSLAAGNTIYF
TRBV5-5 CASSLASTGMRSEQYF